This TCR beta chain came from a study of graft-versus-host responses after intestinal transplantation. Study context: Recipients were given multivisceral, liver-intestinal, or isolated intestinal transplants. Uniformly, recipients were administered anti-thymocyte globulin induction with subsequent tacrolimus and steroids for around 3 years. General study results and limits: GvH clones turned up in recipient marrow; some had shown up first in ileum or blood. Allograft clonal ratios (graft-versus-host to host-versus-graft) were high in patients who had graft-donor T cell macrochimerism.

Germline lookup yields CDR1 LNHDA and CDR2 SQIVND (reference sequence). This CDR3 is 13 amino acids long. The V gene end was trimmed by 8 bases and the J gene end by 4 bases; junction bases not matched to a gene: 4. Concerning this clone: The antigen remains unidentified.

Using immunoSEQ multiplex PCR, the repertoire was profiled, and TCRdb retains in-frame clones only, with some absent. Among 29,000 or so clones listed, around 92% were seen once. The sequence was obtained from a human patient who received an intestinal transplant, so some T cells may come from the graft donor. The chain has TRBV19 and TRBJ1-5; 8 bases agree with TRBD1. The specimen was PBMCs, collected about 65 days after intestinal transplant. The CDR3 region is CASRTGRNQPQHF. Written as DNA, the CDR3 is TGTGCCAGTCGGACAGGGCGGAATCAGCCCCAGCATTTT.